Presented here are 23 T cell receptor beta chains from one specimen sequenced in a study of beta chain features in type 1 diabetes. The isolated RNA, all of it, was reverse transcribed, so expressed TCRB transcripts were what got sequenced. Only in-frame clones appear in the TCRdb table, and some are missing; sequencing was by immunoSEQ multiplex PCR. The sample includes roughly 400,000 clones, over 12% of them seen just once. The sample was naive CD4+ T cells from blood. The origin of the receptors is a woman aged 18-29 years in good health.

The DNA for the CDR3 is TGTGCCTGGATGAGGACAGGGACCTACGAGCAGTACTTC. It is translated as CAWMRTGTYEQYF. The V and J genes are TRBV30 and TRBJ2-7; 8 bases are shared with TRBD1. There are 13 residues in the CDR3. The trim removed 4 bases at V and 2 bases at J, leaving 4 bases unmatched. CDR1 is GTSNPN, CDR2 SVGIG, per germline (reference sequence).

This clone was counted between two and nine times. This chain joins TRBV29-1 and TRBJ2-7; TRBD1 is a possible D gene (6 bases). V was trimmed by 7 bases and J by 0 bases, leaving 13 bases between them. The germline V gene encodes CDR1 SQVTM and CDR2 ANQGSEA. The CDR3 has 13 residues. The CDR3 loop is CSARGLFSYEQYF. In DNA, the CDR3 is TGCAGCGCAAGGGGGTTATTCTCCTACGAGCAGTACTTC.

Only a few counts were recorded for this clone. The genes are TRBV29-1 and TRBJ1-4, with D hard to call. Germline loops: CDR1 SQVTM, CDR2 ANQGSEA. V lost 7 bases to trimming and J lost 3 bases, with 12 bases between them. This CDR3 region has 13 residues. The CDR3 sequence: CSASRGPNEKLFF. The DNA for the CDR3 is TGCAGCGCTTCCCGGGGTCCTAATGAAAAACTGTTTTTT. Variable domain in full (rest from reference TRBV29-1 and TRBJ1-4): SAVISQKPSRDICQRGTSLTIQCQVDSQVTMMFWYRQQPGQSLTLIATANQGSEATYESGFVIDKFPISRPNLTFSTLTVSNMSPEDSSIYLCSASRGPNEKLFFGSGTQLSVL.

This clone was seen a handful of times. J is TRBJ1-5 and V is TRBV5-1; 11 bases line up with TRBD1. The junction had 2 bases not matched to a gene; V was cut back by 0 bases and J by 6 bases. The CDR3 is made up of 15 amino acids. Looked up from germline, CDR1 is SGHRS and CDR2 is YFSETQ. The CDR3 region has the DNA TGCGCCAGCAGCTTGGGGACAGGGGGCACTCAGCCCCAGCATTTT. Translated: CASSLGTGGTQPQHF.

A few counts support this clone. The chain is built from TRBV7-3 and TRBJ2-1, with TRBD2 as a possible D gene (5 bases). From germline, CDR1 is SGHTA and CDR2 FQGTGA. V dropped 5 bases and J dropped 6 bases, with 14 bases sitting between them. The CDR3 extends over 14 amino acids. CDR3 amino acids: CASSPQSGTNEQFF. In DNA, the CDR3 is TGTGCCAGCAGCCCCCAAAGCGGTACCAATGAGCAGTTCTTC.

The V and J genes are TRBV29-1 and TRBJ1-1; D ambiguous. Germline CDR1 reads SQVTM; CDR2 reads ANQGSEA. The CDR3 has 12 residues. Trimming removed 1 base from V and 7 bases from J, with 10 bases in between. For the CDR3, the DNA is TGCAGCGTTGAAGGGGCGAGGGATGAAGCTTTCTTT. This translates into CSVEGARDEAFF.

This chain uses TRBV30 with TRBJ2-1, with 7 positions matching TRBD1. With V trimmed by 3 bases and J by 8 bases, 10 bases remained unmatched. Germline CDR1 is GTSNPN and CDR2 is SVGIG (reference sequence). The CDR3 loop spans 14 amino acids. CDR3 coding DNA: TGTGCCTGGAGAAGACAGGGCCATTTGGATGAGCAGTTCTTC. Amino acids: CAWRRQGHLDEQFF.

The genes are TRBV27 and TRBJ2-1; D unresolved. The ends were cut back, 5 bases at V and 3 bases at J, with 5 bases in the middle. Germline V gene lookup returns CDR1 MNHEY and CDR2 SMNVEV (reference sequence). CDR3 size: 12 residues. CDR3: CASSPRYNEQFF. In nucleotides, the CDR3 is TGTGCCAGCAGTCCCCGCTACAATGAGCAGTTCTTC.

The rearrangement links TRBV27 to TRBJ2-7, with TRBD2 identical over 9 bases. This CDR3 spans 17 amino acids. V lost 4 bases, J lost 1 base, and 11 bases stayed unmatched. Per germline, CDR1 MNHEY and CDR2 SMNVEV (reference sequence). The CDR3, as DNA: TGTGCCAGCAGTTCTCCCTCAACTAGCGGGCGTTCCTACGAGCAGTACTTC. It translates to CASSSPSTSGRSYEQYF.

A few counts support this clone. The V gene is TRBV7-8, the J gene TRBJ2-1, with D unclear. CDR1 and CDR2 (germline): SGHVS, FQNEAQ. The CDR3 extends over 14 amino acids. V was clipped by 5 bases and J by 0 bases, with 8 bases between them. The CDR3 sequence is CASSRASSYNEQFF. In nucleotides, the CDR3 is TGTGCCAGCAGCCGCGCCTCCTCCTACAATGAGCAGTTCTTC.

This clone was seen a handful of times. The DNA for the CDR3 is TGTGCCACACCAGCGGGAGGGGAAGAGACCCAGTACTTC. Translating it yields CATPAGGEETQYF. The genes are TRBV25-1 and TRBJ2-5; TRBD2 agrees at 10 bases. Germline V gives CDR1 MGHDK, CDR2 SYGVNS. With V trimmed by 10 bases and J by 3 bases, 5 bases remained unmatched. This CDR3 comprises 13 residues. Together with reference TRBV25-1 and TRBJ2-5, the CDR3 gives the full variable domain: EADIYQTPRYLVIGTGKKITLECSQTMGHDKMYWYQQDPGMELHLIHYSYGVNSTEKGDLSSESTVSRIRTEHFPLTLESARPSHTSQYLCATPAGGEETQYFGPGTRLLVL.

In this sample, this clone turned up a few times. J is TRBJ2-1 and V is TRBV7-8, with D maybe TRBD1 (6 bases). The germline V gene has CDR1 SGHVS and CDR2 FQNEAQ. The ends were cut back, 2 bases at V and 15 bases at J, with 11 bases in the middle. The CDR3 contains 11 residues. DNA for the CDR3: TGTGCCAGCAGCTTATTACAGGGCGCGTTCTTC. Protein sequence: CASSLLQGAFF.

This clone appeared a few times. The gene calls are TRBV7-2 and TRBJ2-7; possibly TRBD1 for D (6 bases). V lost 0 bases and J lost 3, with 15 bases in between. The CDR3 consists of 16 residues. Germline V lookup: CDR1 SGHTA, CDR2 FQGNSA. Here the CDR3 reads CASSLAPSTGNYEQYF. The DNA for the CDR3 is TGTGCCAGCAGCTTAGCCCCCTCGACAGGAAACTACGAGCAGTACTTC.

The genes are TRBV18 and TRBJ1-1; D might be TRBD1 (6 bases). Germline CDR1 and CDR2: KGHSH and LQKENI. The CDR3 runs 14 residues. V lost 6 bases to trimming and J lost 4 bases, with 15 bases between them. CDR3 sequence (DNA): TGTGCCAGCTCCCCAAACCAGGGGAGCACTGAAGCTTTCTTT. The encoded protein is CASSPNQGSTEAFF. Full variable domain (outside the CDR3, taken from reference TRBV18 and TRBJ1-1): NAGVMQNPRHLVRRRGQEARLRCSPMKGHSHVYWYRQLPEEGLKFMVYLQKENIIDESGMPKERFSAEFPKEGPSILRIQQVVRGDSAAYFCASSPNQGSTEAFFGQGTRLTVV.

The chain combines TRBV5-4 with TRBJ2-7, with 13 bases that match TRBD2. The CDR3 spans 14 residues. Germline assignment: CDR1 SGHNT and CDR2 YYREEE (reference sequence). V trimming: 4 bases; J trimming: 5 bases; junction bases outside the gene matches: 3. For the CDR3, the DNA is TGTGCCAGCAGCAGAGGGACTAGCGGGAACGAGCAGTACTTC. This sequence encodes CASSRGTSGNEQYF.

This clone was picked up a small number of times. The chain recombines TRBV30 with TRBJ1-2; a possible D gene is TRBD1 (5 bases). The CDR3 is 14 residues long. The V and J ends lost 5 bases and 8 bases respectively, with 21 bases between them. The germline gives CDR1 GTSNPN, CDR2 SVGIG (reference sequence). CDR3: CAWVGSGRRGGYTF. The CDR3 DNA sequence: TGTGCCTGGGTGGGAAGCGGGCGTCGGGGCGGCTACACCTTC.

This clone was picked up a small number of times. J is TRBJ2-2 and V is TRBV15; TRBD2 aligns across 8 bases. J lost 6 bases, V lost 2 bases, and 8 bases had no gene match. In germline, CDR1 is LNHNV, CDR2 YYDKDF (reference sequence). This CDR3 region has 16 residues. CDR3 protein: CATSRLSGIVAGELFF. CDR3 nucleotide sequence: TGTGCCACCAGCAGACTTAGCGGGATAGTAGCCGGGGAGCTGTTTTTT.

This clone was recorded a few times. The rearrangement joins TRBV29-1 to TRBJ2-1, with 8 positions matching TRBD2. CDR3 length: 15 residues. Germline CDR1 reads SQVTM; CDR2 reads ANQGSEA. J was trimmed by 4 bases and V by 2 bases; bases with no gene match: 7. The CDR3 here is CSVESTGTRYNEQFF. The CDR3 DNA sequence: TGCAGCGTTGAATCTACAGGGACTAGGTACAATGAGCAGTTCTTC.

The J gene is TRBJ2-7, the V gene TRBV30; D is possibly TRBD2 (6 bases). Trimming pared 2 bases from V and 3 bases from J, leaving 11 bases between. The CDR3 loop spans 13 amino acids. CDR1 is GTSNPN and CDR2 is SVGIG in the germline V gene (reference sequence). In DNA, the CDR3 is TGTGCCTGGAGTAAGGGACTTAACTACGAGCAGTACTTC. Translating gives CAWSKGLNYEQYF.

In its sample, this clone was seen a few times. V gene TRBV2 combines with J gene TRBJ1-1; D might be TRBD1 (6 bases). The CDR3 runs to 12 residues. Per the germline V gene, CDR1 is SNHLY and CDR2 is FYNNEI. V lost 6 bases, J lost 5 bases, and 10 bases lay in between. DNA of the CDR3: TGTGCCAGCAGGGGGGCAGGAACTGAAGCTTTCTTT. It yields the protein CASRGAGTEAFF.

The chain recombines TRBV15 with TRBJ2-1; D is perhaps TRBD2 (6 bases). The V end lost 0 bases, the J end lost 6 bases, and 12 bases lay between the germline ends. The CDR3 sequence is 15 residues long. Germline V lookup: CDR1 LNHNV, CDR2 YYDKDF (reference sequence). CDR3 sequence (DNA): TGTGCCACCAGCAGAGATCATGGGAGGAGCAATGAGCAGTTCTTC. Its protein product is CATSRDHGRSNEQFF.

This clone was seen more than once but under ten times. V gene TRBV28 combines with J gene TRBJ1-1; D uncertain. Deletions cut 5 bases from V and 4 bases from J, with 11 bases between. In germline, CDR1 is MDHEN, CDR2 SYDVKM. The CDR3 is made up of 13 amino acids. The CDR3 nucleotides read TGTGCCAGCAGTAAGTACAAGTCCACTGAAGCTTTCTTT. This encodes CASSKYKSTEAFF.

The J gene is TRBJ2-5, the V gene TRBV7-9; TRBD2 aligns across 12 bases. The length of the CDR3 is 16 residues. Per germline, CDR1 SEHNR and CDR2 FQNEAQ (reference sequence). Unmatched junction bases numbered 2, after V lost 2 bases and J lost 1 base. CDR3 in DNA: TGTGCCAGCAGCTTAAGACTAGCGGGAGCCCAAGAGACCCAGTACTTC. It specifies CASSLRLAGAQETQYF.